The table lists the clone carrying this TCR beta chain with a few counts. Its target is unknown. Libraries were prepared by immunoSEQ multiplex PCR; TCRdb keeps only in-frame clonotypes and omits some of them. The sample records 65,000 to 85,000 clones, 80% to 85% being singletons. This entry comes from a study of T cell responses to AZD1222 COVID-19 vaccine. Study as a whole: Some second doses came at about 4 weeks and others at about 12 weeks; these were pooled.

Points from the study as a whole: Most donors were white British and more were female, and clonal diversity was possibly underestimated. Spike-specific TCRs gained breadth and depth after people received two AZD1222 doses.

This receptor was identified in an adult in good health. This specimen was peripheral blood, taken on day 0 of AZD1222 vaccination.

Here the CDR3 reads CASSQEGSTEAFF. The CDR3 DNA sequence: TGTGCCAGCAGCCAAGAAGGGTCCACTGAAGCTTTCTTT. V is TRBV14 and J is TRBJ1-1; D is ambiguous. V was trimmed by 0 bases and J by 4 bases, leaving 6 bases between them. The germline V gene has CDR1 SGHDN and CDR2 FVKESK. The CDR3 is 13 amino acids.